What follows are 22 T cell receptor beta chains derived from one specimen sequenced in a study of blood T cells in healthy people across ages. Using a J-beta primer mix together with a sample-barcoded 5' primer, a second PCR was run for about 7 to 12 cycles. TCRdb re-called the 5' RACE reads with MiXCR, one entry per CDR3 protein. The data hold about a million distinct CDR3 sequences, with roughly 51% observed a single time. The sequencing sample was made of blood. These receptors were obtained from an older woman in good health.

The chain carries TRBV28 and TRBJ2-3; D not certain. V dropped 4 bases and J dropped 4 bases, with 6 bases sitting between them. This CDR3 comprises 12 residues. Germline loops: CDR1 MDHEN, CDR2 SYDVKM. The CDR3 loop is CASSSIPDTQYF. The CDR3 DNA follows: TGTGCCAGCAGTTCGATCCCAGATACGCAGTATTTT.

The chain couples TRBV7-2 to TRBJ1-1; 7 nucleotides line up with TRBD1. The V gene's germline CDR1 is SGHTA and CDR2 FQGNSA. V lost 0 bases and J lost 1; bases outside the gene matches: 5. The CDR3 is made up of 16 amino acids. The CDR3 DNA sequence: TGTGCCAGCAGCTTAGCATCGGGACAGTGGAACACTGAAGCTTTCTTT. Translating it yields CASSLASGQWNTEAFF.

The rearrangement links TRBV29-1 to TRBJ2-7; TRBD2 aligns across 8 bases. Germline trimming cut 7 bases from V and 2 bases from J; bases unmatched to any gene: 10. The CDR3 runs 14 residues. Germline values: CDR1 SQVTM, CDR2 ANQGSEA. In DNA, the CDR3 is TGCAGCGGTTGTGATCCGGGAGGGCCCTACGAGCAGTACTTC. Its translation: CSGCDPGGPYEQYF.

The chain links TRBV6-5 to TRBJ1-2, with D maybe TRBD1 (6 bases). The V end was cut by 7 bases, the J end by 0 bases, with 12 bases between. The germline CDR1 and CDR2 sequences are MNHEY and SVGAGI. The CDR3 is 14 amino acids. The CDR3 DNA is TGTGCCAGCAAAAGGGACACTTCTAACTATGGCTACACCTTC. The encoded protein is CASKRDTSNYGYTF.

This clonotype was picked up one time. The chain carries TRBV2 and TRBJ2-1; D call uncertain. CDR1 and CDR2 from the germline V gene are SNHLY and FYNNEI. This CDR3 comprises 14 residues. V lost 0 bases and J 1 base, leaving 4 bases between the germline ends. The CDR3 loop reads CASSEAVSYNEQFF. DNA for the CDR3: TGTGCCAGCAGTGAAGCGGTTTCCTACAATGAGCAGTTCTTC.

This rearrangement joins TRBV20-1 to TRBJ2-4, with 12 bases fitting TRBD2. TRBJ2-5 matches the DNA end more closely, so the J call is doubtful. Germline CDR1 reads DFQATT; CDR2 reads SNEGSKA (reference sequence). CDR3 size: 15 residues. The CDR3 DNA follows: TGCAGTGCTAGAGGGCTAGCGGGAGGGTTGGAGACCCAGTACTTC. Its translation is CSARGLAGGLETQYF.

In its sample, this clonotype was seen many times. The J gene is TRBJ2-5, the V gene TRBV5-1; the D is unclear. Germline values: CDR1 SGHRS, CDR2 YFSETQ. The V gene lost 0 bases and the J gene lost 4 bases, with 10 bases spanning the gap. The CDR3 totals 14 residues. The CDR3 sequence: CASSLGAQRETQYF. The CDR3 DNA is TGCGCCAGCAGCTTGGGGGCTCAGAGAGAGACCCAGTACTTC.

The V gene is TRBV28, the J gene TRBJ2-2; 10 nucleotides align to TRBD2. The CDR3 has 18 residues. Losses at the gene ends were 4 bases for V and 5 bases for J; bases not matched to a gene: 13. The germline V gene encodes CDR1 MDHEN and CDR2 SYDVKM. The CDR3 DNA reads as TGTGCCAGCAGTTCCTCCCGCCTTAGCGGGGGGTTTACCGGGGAGCTGTTTTTT. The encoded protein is CASSSSRLSGGFTGELFF.

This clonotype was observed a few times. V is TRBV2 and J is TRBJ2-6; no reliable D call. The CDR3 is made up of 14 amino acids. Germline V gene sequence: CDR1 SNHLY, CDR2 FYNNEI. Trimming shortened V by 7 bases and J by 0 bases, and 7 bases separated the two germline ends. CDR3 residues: CASIYYSGANVLTF. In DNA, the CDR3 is TGTGCCAGCATTTACTACTCTGGGGCCAACGTCCTGACTTTC.

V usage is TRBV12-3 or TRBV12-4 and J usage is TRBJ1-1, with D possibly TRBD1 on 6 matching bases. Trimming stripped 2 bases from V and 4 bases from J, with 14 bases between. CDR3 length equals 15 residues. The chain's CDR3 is CASSLRGGGITEAFF. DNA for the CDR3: TGTGCCAGCAGTTTAAGGGGAGGGGGGATCACTGAAGCTTTCTTT.

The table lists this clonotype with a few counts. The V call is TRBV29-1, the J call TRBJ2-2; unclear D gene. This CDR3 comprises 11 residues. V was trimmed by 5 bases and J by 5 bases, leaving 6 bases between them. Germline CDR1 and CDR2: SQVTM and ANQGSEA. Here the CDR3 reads CSVSQTGELFF. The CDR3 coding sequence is TGCAGCGTTTCACAGACCGGGGAGCTGTTTTTT.

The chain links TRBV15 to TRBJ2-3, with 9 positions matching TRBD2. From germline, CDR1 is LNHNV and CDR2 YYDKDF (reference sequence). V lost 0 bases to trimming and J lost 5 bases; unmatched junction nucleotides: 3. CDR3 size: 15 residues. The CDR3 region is CATSREGLAIDTQYF. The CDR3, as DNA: TGTGCCACCAGCAGAGAAGGACTAGCGATAGATACGCAGTATTTT.

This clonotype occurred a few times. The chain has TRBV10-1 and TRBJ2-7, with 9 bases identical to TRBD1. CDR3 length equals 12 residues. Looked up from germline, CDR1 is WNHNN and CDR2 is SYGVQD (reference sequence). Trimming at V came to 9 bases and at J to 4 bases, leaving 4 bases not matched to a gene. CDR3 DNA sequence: TGCGCCAGGCGGGACAGGGATTACGAGCAGTACTTC. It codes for CARRDRDYEQYF.

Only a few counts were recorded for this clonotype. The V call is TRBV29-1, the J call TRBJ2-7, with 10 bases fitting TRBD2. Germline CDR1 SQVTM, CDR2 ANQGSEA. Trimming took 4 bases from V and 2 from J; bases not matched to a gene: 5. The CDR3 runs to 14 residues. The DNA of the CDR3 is TGCAGCGTTGGCGGAGGACTAGCGGCCTACGAGCAGTACTTC. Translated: CSVGGGLAAYEQYF.

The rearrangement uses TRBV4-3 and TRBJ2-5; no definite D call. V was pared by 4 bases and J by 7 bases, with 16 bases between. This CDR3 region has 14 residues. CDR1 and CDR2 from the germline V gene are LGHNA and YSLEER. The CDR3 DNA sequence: TGCGCCAGCAGCCCCTCACGGGCAGTAGCGACCCAGTACTTC. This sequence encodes CASSPSRAVATQYF.

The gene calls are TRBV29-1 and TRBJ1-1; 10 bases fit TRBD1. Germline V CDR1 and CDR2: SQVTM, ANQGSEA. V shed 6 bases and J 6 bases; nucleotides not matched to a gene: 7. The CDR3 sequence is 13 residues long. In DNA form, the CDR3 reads TGCAGCGTGAAACGGGACAGGGGCGCTGAAGCTTTCTTT. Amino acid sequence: CSVKRDRGAEAFF.

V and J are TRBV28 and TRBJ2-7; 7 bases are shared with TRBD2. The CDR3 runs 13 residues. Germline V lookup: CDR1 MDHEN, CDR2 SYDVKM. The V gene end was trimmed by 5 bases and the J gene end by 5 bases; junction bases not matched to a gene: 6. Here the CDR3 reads CASSPGGIHEQYF. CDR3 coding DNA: TGTGCCAGCAGTCCGGGAGGCATCCACGAGCAGTACTTC.

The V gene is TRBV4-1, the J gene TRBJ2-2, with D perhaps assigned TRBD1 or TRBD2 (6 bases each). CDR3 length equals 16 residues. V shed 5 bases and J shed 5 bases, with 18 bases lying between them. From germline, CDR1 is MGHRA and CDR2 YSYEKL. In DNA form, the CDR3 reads TGCGCCAGCAGCAACACACAGGGTGCGGGAACCGGGGAGCTGTTTTTT. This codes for CASSNTQGAGTGELFF.

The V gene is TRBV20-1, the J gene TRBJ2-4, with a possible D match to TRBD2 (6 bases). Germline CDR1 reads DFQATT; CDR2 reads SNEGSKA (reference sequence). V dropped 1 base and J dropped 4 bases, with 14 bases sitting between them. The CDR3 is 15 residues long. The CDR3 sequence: CSARVLGEAKNIQYF. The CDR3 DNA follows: TGCAGTGCTAGAGTCTTAGGGGAGGCAAAAAACATTCAGTACTTC.

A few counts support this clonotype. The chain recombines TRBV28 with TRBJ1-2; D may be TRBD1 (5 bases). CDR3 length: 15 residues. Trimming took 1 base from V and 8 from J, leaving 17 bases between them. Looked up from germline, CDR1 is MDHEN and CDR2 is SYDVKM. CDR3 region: CASSLSPPGRDGYTF. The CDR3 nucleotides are TGTGCCAGCAGTTTATCCCCCCCGGGGAGGGACGGCTACACCTTC.

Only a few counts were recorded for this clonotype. CDR3 protein: CASSFAGGGGGYTF. CDR3 DNA: TGTGCCAGCAGTTTCGCCGGGGGAGGTGGTGGCTACACCTTC. This chain uses TRBV25-1 with TRBJ1-2; weak D call: TRBD1 (5 bases). Per germline, CDR1 MGHDK and CDR2 SYGVNS. The V end was cut by 5 bases, the J end by 7 bases, with 17 bases between. The CDR3 is 14 amino acids.

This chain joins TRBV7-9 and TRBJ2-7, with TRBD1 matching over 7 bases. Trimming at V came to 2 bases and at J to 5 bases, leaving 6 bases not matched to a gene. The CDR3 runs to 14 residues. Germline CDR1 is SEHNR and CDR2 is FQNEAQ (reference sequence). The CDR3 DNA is TGTGCCAGCAGCTTACAGGGGGTTCAGCACGAGCAGTACTTC. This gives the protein CASSLQGVQHEQYF.